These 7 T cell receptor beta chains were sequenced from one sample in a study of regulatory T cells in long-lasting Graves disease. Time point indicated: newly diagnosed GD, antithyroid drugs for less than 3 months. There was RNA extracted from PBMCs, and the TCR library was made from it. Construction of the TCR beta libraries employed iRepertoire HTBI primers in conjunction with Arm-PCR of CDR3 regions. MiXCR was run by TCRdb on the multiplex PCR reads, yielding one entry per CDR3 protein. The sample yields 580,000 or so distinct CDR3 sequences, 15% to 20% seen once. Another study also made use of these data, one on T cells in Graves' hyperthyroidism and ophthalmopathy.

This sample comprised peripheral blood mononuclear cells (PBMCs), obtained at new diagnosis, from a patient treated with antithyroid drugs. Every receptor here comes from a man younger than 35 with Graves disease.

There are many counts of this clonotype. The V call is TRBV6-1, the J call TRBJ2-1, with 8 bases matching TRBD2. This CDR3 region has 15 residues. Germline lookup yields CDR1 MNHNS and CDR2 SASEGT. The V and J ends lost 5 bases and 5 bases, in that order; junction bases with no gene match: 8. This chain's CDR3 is CASSPSGLVNNEQFF. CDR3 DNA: TGTGCCAGCAGTCCGTCGGGACTAGTGAACAATGAGCAGTTCTTC.

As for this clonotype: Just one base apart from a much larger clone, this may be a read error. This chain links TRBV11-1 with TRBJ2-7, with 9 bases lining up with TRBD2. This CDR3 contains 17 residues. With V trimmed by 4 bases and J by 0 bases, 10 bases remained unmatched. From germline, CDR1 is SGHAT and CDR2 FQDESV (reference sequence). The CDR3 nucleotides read TGTGCCAGCAGCTCTGGACTAGCGACATCCTTCTCCTACGAGCAGTACTTC. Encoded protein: CASSSGLATSFSYEQYF.

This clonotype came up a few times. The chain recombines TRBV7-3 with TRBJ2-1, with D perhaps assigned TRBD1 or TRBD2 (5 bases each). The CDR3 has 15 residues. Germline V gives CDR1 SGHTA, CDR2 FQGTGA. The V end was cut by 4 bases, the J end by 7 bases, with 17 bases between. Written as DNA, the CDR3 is TGTGCCAGCAGCTACTCCGGGACCGCGCTAAATGAGCAGTTCTTC. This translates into CASSYSGTALNEQFF.

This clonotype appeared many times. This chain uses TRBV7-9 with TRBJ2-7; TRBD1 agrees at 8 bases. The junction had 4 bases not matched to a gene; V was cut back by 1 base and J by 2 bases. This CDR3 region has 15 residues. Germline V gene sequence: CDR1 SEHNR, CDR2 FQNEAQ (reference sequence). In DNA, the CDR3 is TGTGCCAGCAGCTTAGGACAGGGGTTAACCTACGAGCAGTACTTC. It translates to CASSLGQGLTYEQYF. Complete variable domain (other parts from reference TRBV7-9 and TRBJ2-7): DTGVSQNPRHKITKRGQNVTFRCDPISEHNRLYWYRQTLGQGPEFLTYFQNEAQLEKSRLLSDRFSAERPKGSFSTLEIQRTEQGDSAMYLCASSLGQGLTYEQYFGPGTRLTVT.

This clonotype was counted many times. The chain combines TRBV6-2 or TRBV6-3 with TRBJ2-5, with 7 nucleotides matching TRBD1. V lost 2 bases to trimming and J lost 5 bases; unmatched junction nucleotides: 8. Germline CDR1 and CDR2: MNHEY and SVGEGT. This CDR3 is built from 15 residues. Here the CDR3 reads CASSYETGFAETQYF. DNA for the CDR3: TGTGCCAGCAGTTACGAGACAGGGTTCGCGGAGACCCAGTACTTC.

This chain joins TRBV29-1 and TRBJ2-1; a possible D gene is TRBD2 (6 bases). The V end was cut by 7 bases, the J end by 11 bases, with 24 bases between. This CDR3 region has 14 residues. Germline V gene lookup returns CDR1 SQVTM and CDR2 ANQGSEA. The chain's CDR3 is CSAGWREEGPKQFF. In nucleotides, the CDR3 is TGCAGCGCCGGTTGGAGGGAGGAGGGCCCGAAGCAGTTCTTC.

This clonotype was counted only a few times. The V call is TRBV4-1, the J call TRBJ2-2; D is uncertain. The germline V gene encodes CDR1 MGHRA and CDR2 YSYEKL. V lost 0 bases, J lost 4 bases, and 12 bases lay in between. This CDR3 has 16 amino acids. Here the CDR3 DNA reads TGCGCCAGCAGCCAAGATAGGTCCGGGCTCACCGGGGAGCTGTTTTTT. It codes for CASSQDRSGLTGELFF.